Presented here are 26 T cell receptor beta chains from one specimen sequenced in a study of T cells in tuberculosis. Here immunoSEQ multiplex PCR was the method, and the copy in TCRdb shows in-frame clones only, minus some. The sample includes more than 35,000 clones, about 95% of them seen just once. Specimen: PBMCs. The receptors derive from a donor aged 10-30 years with latent tuberculosis or without tuberculosis infection.

This rearrangement joins TRBV19 to TRBJ2-7; TRBD1 might be the D (6 bases). The germline CDR1 and CDR2 sequences are LNHDA and SQIVND (reference sequence). The CDR3 covers 15 residues. Trimming removed 5 bases from V and 3 bases from J, with 17 bases in between. The CDR3 DNA reads as TGTGCCAGTAGTTTCGGACAGTCGAGGGACTACGAGCAGTACTTC. It encodes CASSFGQSRDYEQYF.

This chain joins TRBV6-5 and TRBJ2-7; 9 nucleotides align to TRBD2. The germline V gene encodes CDR1 MNHEY and CDR2 SVGAGI. V was pared by 3 bases and J by 3 bases, with 3 bases of the junction left unmatched. The CDR3 runs 14 residues. DNA of the CDR3: TGTGCCAGCAGTTATGGGACTAGCTTCTACGAGCAGTACTTC. Translating it yields CASSYGTSFYEQYF.

The CDR3 is CSGLYGGGYTF. The CDR3 DNA sequence: TGCAGCGGCCTTTACGGCGGTGGCTACACCTTC. The genes are TRBV29-1 and TRBJ1-2; D is ambiguous. With 7 bases removed from V and 7 bases from J, the gap between germline ends came to 13 bases. Germline-derived CDR1 and CDR2 are SQVTM and ANQGSEA. The CDR3 contains 11 residues.

The chain joins TRBV6-5 to TRBJ1-2; perhaps TRBD1 as D (6 bases). The germline gives CDR1 MNHEY, CDR2 SVGAGI. The CDR3 is 14 amino acids. Trimming removed 4 bases at V and 0 bases at J, with 9 bases between. The CDR3 protein is CASSWNRANYGYTF. The CDR3 DNA is TGTGCCAGCAGTTGGAACAGGGCTAACTATGGCTACACCTTC.

V usage is TRBV19 and J usage is TRBJ2-1, with 7 nucleotides matching TRBD1. The CDR3 extends over 16 amino acids. The germline V gene encodes CDR1 LNHDA and CDR2 SQIVND (reference sequence). Germline trimming cut 2 bases from V and 5 bases from J; bases unmatched to any gene: 9. In DNA form, the CDR3 reads TGTGCCAGTAGTATATCTTTCGGGACAGTTAACAATGAGCAGTTCTTC. Translating gives CASSISFGTVNNEQFF.

V and J are TRBV6-1 and TRBJ2-7; 9 bases align to TRBD2. The CDR3 sequence is 17 residues long. J gave up 3 bases and V 0 bases, and 9 bases lay outside the gene matches. Germline CDR1 MNHNS, CDR2 SASEGT. CDR3 region: CASSEALRLAGIYEQYF. DNA of the CDR3: TGTGCCAGCAGTGAAGCGCTTCGGCTAGCGGGAATCTACGAGCAGTACTTC.

The chain employs TRBV19 and TRBJ2-3, with 8 nucleotides matching TRBD1. V shed 7 bases and J 1 base; nucleotides not matched to a gene: 7. There are 15 residues in the CDR3. Germline V gene lookup returns CDR1 LNHDA and CDR2 SQIVND (reference sequence). The CDR3 region is CASTLGTGRTDTQYF. The CDR3 DNA follows: TGTGCCAGTACCCTAGGGACAGGCCGCACAGATACGCAGTATTTT.

This sequence joins TRBV7-2 and TRBJ2-1, with TRBD2 matching over 12 bases. The germline V gene has CDR1 SGHTA and CDR2 FQGNSA. After removal of 4 bases from V and 9 bases from J, the junction contained 7 bases not matched to a gene. The CDR3 consists of 15 residues. The CDR3 loop is CASSSASGRDSEQFF. The DNA for the CDR3 is TGTGCCAGCAGCTCCGCTAGCGGGAGGGATAGTGAGCAGTTCTTC. Filled out from reference TRBV7-2 and TRBJ2-1, the complete variable domain reads GAGVSQSPSNKVTEKGKDVELRCDPISGHTALYWYRQSLGQGLEFLIYFQGNSAPDKSGLPSDRFSAERTGGSVSTLTIQRTQQEDSAVYLCASSSASGRDSEQFFGPGTRLTVL.

DNA of the CDR3: TGTGCCAGCAGCCGACTAGCGAACACAGATACGCAGTATTTT. This gives the protein CASSRLANTDTQYF. This chain connects TRBV6-5 to TRBJ2-3; the match to TRBD2 covers 8 bases. The CDR3 covers 14 residues. Germline CDR1 reads MNHEY; CDR2 reads SVGAGI. The trim removed 6 bases at V and 2 bases at J, leaving 4 bases unmatched.

This clone turned up a few times. This rearrangement joins TRBV18 to TRBJ1-4; the D is unclear. Germline loops: CDR1 KGHSH, CDR2 LQKENI. The V end lost 5 bases, the J end lost 5 bases, and 6 bases lay between the germline ends. The CDR3 runs 12 residues. CDR3: CASSWRNEKLFF. DNA for the CDR3: TGTGCCAGCTCATGGAGGAATGAAAAACTGTTTTTT.

V and J are TRBV9 and TRBJ2-3; 7 nucleotides line up with TRBD1. The CDR3 is 15 residues long. Looked up from germline, CDR1 is SGDLS and CDR2 is YYNGEE. V shed 7 bases, J shed 3 bases, and the junction held 11 bases outside the gene matches. This CDR3 is CASADPGQPTDTQYF. The DNA of the CDR3 is TGTGCCAGCGCGGATCCGGGACAGCCGACAGATACGCAGTATTTT.

The chain uses TRBV7-9 and TRBJ2-1; 11 nucleotides agree with TRBD1. V shed 7 bases and J 6 bases; nucleotides not matched to a gene: 5. CDR3 length equals 14 residues. Germline loops: CDR1 SEHNR, CDR2 FQNEAQ (reference sequence). CDR3: CASTRDRGINEQFF. CDR3 coding DNA: TGTGCCAGCACCCGGGACAGGGGGATCAATGAGCAGTTCTTC.

V usage is TRBV19 and J usage is TRBJ2-3; a weak D match, TRBD1 (6 bases). V shed 5 bases and J shed 8 bases, with 26 bases lying between them. The CDR3 has 17 residues. Germline CDR1 and CDR2: LNHDA and SQIVND (reference sequence). CDR3 amino acids: CASSVYRSGRGRRTQYF. Written as DNA, the CDR3 is TGTGCCAGTAGTGTCTATAGGTCTGGCAGGGGACGACGTACGCAGTATTTT.

The genes are TRBV15 and TRBJ1-5; 7 nucleotides match TRBD1. V lost 3 bases to trimming and J lost 0 bases; unmatched junction nucleotides: 14. This CDR3 contains 19 residues. Germline values: CDR1 LNHNV, CDR2 YYDKDF (reference sequence). The CDR3 DNA sequence: TGTGCCACCAGCAGGACGGTACCCCGACAGGGATATAGCAATCAGCCCCAGCATTTT. Protein sequence: CATSRTVPRQGYSNQPQHF.

This rearrangement joins TRBV7-6 to TRBJ2-1, with 7 bases identical to TRBD1. CDR3 size: 12 residues. Trimming took 7 bases from V and 8 from J; bases not matched to a gene: 5. Per the germline V gene, CDR1 is SGHVS and CDR2 is FNYEAQ. The CDR3 DNA is TGTGCCAGCACCCTAGGGGGCCATGAGCAGTTCTTC. Its translation: CASTLGGHEQFF.

The chain couples TRBV5-6 to TRBJ2-1; TRBD2 aligns across 13 bases. The CDR3 totals 16 residues. Losses at the gene ends were 2 bases for V and 4 bases for J; bases not matched to a gene: 3. Per the germline V gene, CDR1 is SGHDT and CDR2 is YYEEEE. For the CDR3, the DNA is TGTGCCAGCAGCTTTACGGGACTAGCGGGGTACAATGAGCAGTTCTTC. It yields the protein CASSFTGLAGYNEQFF.

The chain combines TRBV4-1 with TRBJ1-1, with a weak D call TRBD1 (5 bases). V lost 4 bases to trimming and J lost 1 base, with 10 bases between them. The CDR3 sequence is 14 residues long. The V gene's germline CDR1 is MGHRA and CDR2 YSYEKL. CDR3 sequence (DNA): TGCGCCAGCAGCCTGGGACTTCCGAACACTGAAGCTTTCTTT. The encoded protein is CASSLGLPNTEAFF.

The rearrangement joins TRBV14 to TRBJ1-2; D remains unclear. Deletions cut 2 bases from V and 4 bases from J, with 17 bases between. CDR3 length: 16 residues. The germline CDR1 and CDR2 sequences are SGHDN and FVKESK. In nucleotides, the CDR3 is TGTGCCAGCAGCCAACAATTGCTAAGCCCACTCTATGGCTACACCTTC. Its translation: CASSQQLLSPLYGYTF.

This sequence joins TRBV15 and TRBJ1-2; D unclear. Germline V gene data show CDR1 as LNHNV and CDR2 as YYDKDF (reference sequence). The CDR3 is made up of 13 amino acids. Trimming pared 1 base from V and 7 bases from J, leaving 10 bases between. CDR3 residues: CATSRAGFGGYTF. The CDR3 nucleotides read TGTGCCACCAGCAGAGCGGGGTTTGGTGGCTACACCTTC. The full variable domain, rest sourced from reference TRBV15 and TRBJ1-2, is DAMVIQNPRYQVTQFGKPVTLSCSQTLNHNVMYWYQQKSSQAPKLLFHYYDKDFNNEADTPDNFQSRRPNTSFCFLDIRSPGLGDTAMYLCATSRAGFGGYTFGSGTRLTVV.

This clone was found once. J is TRBJ2-7 and V is TRBV10-2; D is undetermined. This CDR3 has 14 amino acids. Germline V gene data show CDR1 as WSHSY and CDR2 as SAAADI. Deletions cut 3 bases from V and 2 bases from J, with 11 bases between. CDR3 DNA: TGCGCCAGCAGTGATTTTTTAGATACCTACGAGCAGTACTTC. The encoded protein is CASSDFLDTYEQYF.

The rearrangement uses TRBV9 and TRBJ1-1; a possible D gene is TRBD1 (6 bases). V gave up 4 bases and J gave up 2 bases, with 15 bases separating them. The CDR3 length is 15 residues. Germline CDR1 is SGDLS and CDR2 is YYNGEE. CDR3: CASSPRTVKNTEAFF. The CDR3 DNA reads as TGTGCCAGCAGCCCTCGGACAGTTAAAAACACTGAAGCTTTCTTT. Combining the CDR3 with reference TRBV9 and TRBJ1-1 gives the whole variable domain DSGVTQTPKHLITATGQRVTLRCSPRSGDLSVYWYQQSLDQGLQFLIQYYNGEERAKGNILERFSAQQFPDLHSELNLSSLELGDSALYFCASSPRTVKNTEAFFGQGTRLTVV.

This chain connects TRBV7-9 to TRBJ1-1; the D is unclear. The CDR3 has 14 amino acids. Looked up from germline, CDR1 is SEHNR and CDR2 is FQNEAQ (reference sequence). Trimming shortened V by 0 bases and J by 4 bases, and 9 bases separated the two germline ends. The CDR3 sequence is CASSLARGLTEAFF. The CDR3 DNA sequence: TGTGCCAGCAGCTTAGCCAGAGGACTCACTGAAGCTTTCTTT.

The chain recombines TRBV6-1 with TRBJ2-7; a possible D gene is TRBD2 (5 bases). The CDR3 consists of 16 residues. The V end lost 1 base, the J end lost 1 base, and 14 bases lay between the germline ends. Germline assignment: CDR1 MNHNS and CDR2 SASEGT. CDR3 coding DNA: TGTGCCAGCAGTGAAGTATTGATGGACTCATCCTACGAGCAGTACTTC. It codes for CASSEVLMDSSYEQYF.

V gene TRBV5-8 combines with J gene TRBJ1-1; D might be TRBD1 (6 bases). This CDR3 region has 15 residues. V shed 1 base and J shed 2 bases, with 12 bases lying between them. Germline V gene lookup returns CDR1 SGHTS and CDR2 YDEGEE. The CDR3 DNA reads TGTGCCAGCAGCTTGATTGACAGGTACAACACTGAAGCTTTCTTT. This codes for CASSLIDRYNTEAFF.

This sequence joins TRBV7-9 and TRBJ2-5, with 10 bases matching TRBD2. This CDR3 contains 16 residues. V shed 6 bases and J 0 bases; nucleotides not matched to a gene: 7. Per germline, CDR1 SEHNR and CDR2 FQNEAQ (reference sequence). CDR3 nucleotides: TGTGCCAGCAGTGGTAGGACTAGCGGAGACCAAGAGACCCAGTACTTC. Its translation is CASSGRTSGDQETQYF.

The rearrangement joins TRBV7-9 to TRBJ1-4; D unclear. V lost 1 base, J lost 8 bases, and 14 bases lay in between. Germline assignment: CDR1 SEHNR and CDR2 FQNEAQ (reference sequence). The CDR3 runs 15 residues. CDR3 residues: CASSLVGRIDEKLFF. In DNA, the CDR3 is TGTGCCAGCAGCTTAGTTGGCAGGATCGACGAAAAACTGTTTTTT.